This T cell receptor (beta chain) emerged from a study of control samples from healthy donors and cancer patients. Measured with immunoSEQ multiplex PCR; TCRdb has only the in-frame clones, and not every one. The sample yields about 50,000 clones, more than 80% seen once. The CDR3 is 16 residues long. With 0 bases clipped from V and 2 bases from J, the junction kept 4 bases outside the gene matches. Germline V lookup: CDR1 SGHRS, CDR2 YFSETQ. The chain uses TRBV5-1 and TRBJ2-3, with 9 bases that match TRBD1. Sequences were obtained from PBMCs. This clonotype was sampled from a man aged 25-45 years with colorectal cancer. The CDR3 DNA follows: TGCGCCAGCAGCTTGGAAGGACAGGGGACCACAGATACGCAGTATTTT. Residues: CASSLEGQGTTDTQYF.